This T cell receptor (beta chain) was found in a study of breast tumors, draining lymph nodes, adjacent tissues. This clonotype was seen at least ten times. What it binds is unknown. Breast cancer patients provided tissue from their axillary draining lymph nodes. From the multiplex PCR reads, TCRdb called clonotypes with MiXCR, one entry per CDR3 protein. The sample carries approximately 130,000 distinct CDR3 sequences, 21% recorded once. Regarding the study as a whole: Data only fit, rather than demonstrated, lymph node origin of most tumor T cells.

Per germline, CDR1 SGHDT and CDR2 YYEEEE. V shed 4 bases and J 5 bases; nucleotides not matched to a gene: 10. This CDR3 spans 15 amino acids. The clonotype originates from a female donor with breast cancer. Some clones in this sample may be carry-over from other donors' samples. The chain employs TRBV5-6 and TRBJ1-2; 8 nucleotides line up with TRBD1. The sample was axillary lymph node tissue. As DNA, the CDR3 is TGTGCCAGCAGCGGCACCGGGACAGGCCTTTATGGCTACACCTTC. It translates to CASSGTGTGLYGYTF. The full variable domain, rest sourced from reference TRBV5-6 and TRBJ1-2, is DAGVTQSPTHLIKTRGQQVTLRCSPKSGHDTVSWYQQALGQGPQFIFQYYEEEERQRGNFPDRFSGHQFPNYSSELNVNALLLGDSALYLCASSGTGTGLYGYTFGSGTRLTVV.